Listed below are T cell receptor beta chains from one sample, sequenced in a study of blood T cells in healthy people across ages. TCRdb recomputed calls from the 5' RACE reads with MiXCR, one row per CDR3 protein. This table holds about 640,000 distinct CDR3 sequences, about 53% found once. Sequencing was carried out using blood. The source is a man aged 60 to 69 in good health. Both conserved end residues are part of each CDR3. D genes are given only for firm matches. Not all rows give a size; the values are once, few, many and, for expanded clones, a class.

CASSTRGGGNYGYTF,TGTGCCAGCAGTACAAGAGGGGGTGGGAACTATGGCTACACCTTC,NA,NA,TRBJ1-2,TRBV28
CGARETLGPQYF,TGCGGTGCTAGAGAGACACTGGGGCCCCAGTACTTC,NA,NA,TRBJ2-5,TRBV20-1
CASSPPSRGGRTDTQYF,TGTGCCAGCAGTCCCCCCTCAAGGGGCGGCCGCACAGATACGCAGTATTTT,NA,NA,TRBJ2-3,TRBV2
CASSSGTGKGEQYF,TGTGCCAGCAGTTCCGGGACAGGCAAAGGCGAGCAGTACTTC,TRBD1,NA,TRBJ2-7,TRBV6-2/TRBV6-3
CASRSGEPTDTQYF,TGTGCCAGCAGAAGCGGGGAACCCACAGATACGCAGTATTTT,TRBD2,NA,TRBJ2-3,TRBV6-2/TRBV6-3
CASSQDPTGRAEQFF,TGCGCCAGCAGCCAAGACCCCACCGGTAGAGCGGAGCAGTTCTTC,NA,NA,TRBJ2-1,TRBV4-1
CASSPRGGGLDEQFF,TGTGCCAGCTCCCCCCGGGGAGGCGGTCTGGATGAGCAGTTCTTC,NA,few,TRBJ2-1,TRBV18
CASLGPLGEQFF,TGTGCCAGCCTCGGGCCGCTCGGTGAGCAGTTCTTC,NA,NA,TRBJ2-1,TRBV25-1
CASRDLETQYF,TGTGCCAGCAGGGACTTAGAGACCCAGTACTTC,NA,NA,TRBJ2-5,TRBV11-2
CASSPSEAGKLFF,TGTGCCAGCAGCCCCTCCGAGGCCGGAAAACTGTTTTTT,NA,NA,TRBJ1-4,TRBV3-1
CSARDPRRQGGWTDTQYF,TGCAGTGCTAGAGATCCCCGCCGACAGGGGGGATGGACAGATACGCAGTATTTT,TRBD1,few,TRBJ2-3,TRBV20-1
CASSFRGEQFF,TGTGCCAGCAGTTTTCGGGGGGAGCAGTTCTTC,NA,few,TRBJ2-1,TRBV12-3/TRBV12-4
CSVSAVNYGYTF,TGCAGTGTGTCGGCGGTTAACTATGGCTACACCTTC,NA,NA,TRBJ1-2,TRBV20-1
CAISGGRWETQYF,TGTGCCATCAGTGGGGGACGGTGGGAGACCCAGTACTTC,NA,NA,TRBJ2-5,TRBV10-3
CASSRLSGGALEQFF,TGTGCCAGCAGCCGACTTAGCGGGGGGGCCCTTGAGCAGTTCTTC,TRBD2,NA,TRBJ2-1,TRBV7-9
CASSDGTTGNTEAFF,TGTGCCAGCAGCGATGGGACGACCGGGAACACTGAAGCTTTCTTT,NA,NA,TRBJ1-1,TRBV7-9
CASSRARGRNNEQFF,TGTGCCAGCAGCCGCGCCAGGGGGAGGAACAATGAGCAGTTCTTC,NA,NA,TRBJ2-1,TRBV5-6
CASSQTRQSYEQYF,TGTGCCAGCAGCCAAACAAGACAGTCCTACGAGCAGTACTTC,NA,NA,TRBJ2-7,TRBV3-1
CATAPSGGTLGGNEQFF,TGTGCCACCGCGCCCAGCGGGGGTACTCTGGGTGGCAATGAGCAGTTCTTC,TRBD2,NA,TRBJ2-1,TRBV10-3
CASSRLALRGNEQFF,TGTGCCAGTAGTCGTCTAGCCCTTAGGGGCAATGAGCAGTTCTTC,NA,NA,TRBJ2-1,TRBV19
CASSPDIRSEQYF,TGTGCCAGCAGCCCGGATATTCGGTCCGAGCAGTACTTC,NA,few,TRBJ2-7,TRBV3-1
CASSPPGGSQETQYF,TGTGCCAGCAGTCCACCCGGCGGGTCTCAAGAGACCCAGTACTTC,NA,few,TRBJ2-5,TRBV28
CASSLDMGNTEAFF,TGCGCCAGCAGCTTGGATATGGGGAACACTGAAGCTTTCTTT,NA,NA,TRBJ1-1,TRBV5-1
CAIKTRGLGSEQYF,TGTGCCATCAAGACTAGGGGTTTGGGCTCCGAGCAGTACTTC,NA,NA,TRBJ2-7,TRBV10-3
CASSVRSGSDTQYF,TGTGCCAGCAGCGTAAGGTCCGGGTCAGATACGCAGTATTTT,NA,NA,TRBJ2-3,TRBV9
CATSRTIREAQYF,TGTGCCACCAGCCGTACAATTAGGGAGGCCCAGTACTTC,NA,NA,TRBJ2-5,TRBV15
CSMTGPYYGYTF,TGCAGTATGACAGGTCCTTACTATGGCTACACCTTC,NA,NA,TRBJ1-2,TRBV20-1
CASRGQGSYGYTF,TGTGCCAGCAGGGGACAGGGTAGTTATGGCTACACCTTC,TRBD1,NA,TRBJ1-2,TRBV6-5
CASSLRQGGDIQYF,TGTGCCAGCAGTCTGCGACAGGGGGGGGACATTCAGTACTTC,TRBD1,NA,TRBJ2-4,TRBV6-2/TRBV6-3
CSVAPRQGSYNGQFF,TGCAGCGTAGCACCCCGACAGGGCTCCTACAATGGGCAGTTCTTC,TRBD1,NA,TRBJ2-1,TRBV29-1
CSVRTGGWYGYTF,TGCAGCGTCAGAACAGGGGGATGGTATGGCTACACCTTC,TRBD1,NA,TRBJ1-2,TRBV29-1
CASSQLGQSYGYTF,TGTGCCAGCAGCCAACTTGGACAGAGCTATGGCTACACCTTC,NA,NA,TRBJ1-2,TRBV7-2
CASSETWSSYEQYF,TGTGCCAGCAGTGAAACCTGGAGCTCCTACGAGCAGTACTTC,NA,NA,TRBJ2-7,TRBV2
CASSLALLGGASYEQYF,TGTGCCAGCAGCTTAGCGTTGTTAGGGGGGGCCTCCTACGAGCAGTACTTC,NA,NA,TRBJ2-7,TRBV7-2
CASSTEAYNEQFF,TGTGCCAGCAGTACCGAGGCCTACAATGAGCAGTTCTTC,NA,NA,TRBJ2-1,TRBV6-6
CASSVEGQNIQYF,TGTGCCAGCAGCGTAGAGGGACAGAACATTCAGTACTTC,TRBD1,NA,TRBJ2-4,TRBV9
CASSTGQLESDTQYF,TGCGCCAGCAGCACGGGACAGTTAGAGTCAGATACGCAGTATTTT,TRBD1,few,TRBJ2-3,TRBV5-1
CASSFTTGIYNEQFF,TGCGCCAGCAGCTTTACGACAGGGATCTACAATGAGCAGTTCTTC,TRBD1,NA,TRBJ2-1,TRBV5-1
CASSPGTIIRETQYF,TGTGCCAGCAGTCCCGGGACAATCATAAGAGAGACCCAGTACTTC,NA,NA,TRBJ2-5,TRBV28
CSVGGRGVETQYF,TGCAGCGTTGGTGGCAGGGGGGTGGAGACCCAGTACTTC,NA,few,TRBJ2-5,TRBV29-1
CASSYSLAYEQYF,TGTGCCAGCAGTTATTCACTGGCCTACGAGCAGTACTTC,NA,NA,TRBJ2-7,TRBV7-2
CASSPDSYNEQFF,TGTGCCAGCAGCCCCGACTCCTACAATGAGCAGTTCTTC,NA,many,TRBJ2-1,TRBV12-3/TRBV12-4
CASSELVGFDGGYTF,TGTGCCAGCAGCGAATTGGTGGGTTTTGACGGGGGCTACACCTTC,NA,NA,TRBJ1-2,TRBV7-2
CASRGQNFNSPLHF,TGTGCCAGCCGGGGGCAGAATTTTAATTCACCCCTCCACTTT,NA,once,TRBJ1-6,TRBV27
CASSEALRLQWTQYF,TGTGCCAGCAGTGAAGCGCTTCGACTGCAGTGGACCCAGTACTTC,NA,NA,TRBJ2-5,TRBV6-1
CSARDGRSYEQYF,TGCAGTGCTAGAGATGGCCGCTCCTACGAGCAGTACTTC,NA,few,TRBJ2-7,TRBV20-1
CASSRQGEGEQFF,TGTGCCAGCAGCCGACAGGGGGAAGGTGAGCAGTTCTTC,TRBD1,NA,TRBJ2-1,TRBV7-2
CASSFIRGAGDTQYF,TGTGCCAGCAGCTTTATTCGGGGGGCCGGAGATACGCAGTATTTT,NA,once,TRBJ2-3,TRBV7-9